This T cell receptor beta chain stems from a study of beta chain features in type 1 diabetes. Overall study: When patients were set against healthy donors, age, gender and cell yields were similar. Study conclusions and caveats: A potential influence of HLA type upon TCRB rearrangement remained unresolved herein.

The authors reverse transcribed all of the isolated RNA, so sequencing captured expressed TCRB transcripts. Repertoires were generated with immunoSEQ multiplex PCR, while TCRdb's copy carries only in-frame clones and drops some. The sample contains around 350,000 clones, roughly 12% of which appear only once. This clone was seen more than once but under ten times. Antigen: not known. V was clipped by 1 base and J by 1 base; unmatched bases: 8. CDR1 SGHAT and CDR2 FQNNGV come from the germline V gene. This CDR3 comprises 17 residues. The V and J genes are TRBV11-2 and TRBJ2-5; 8 bases line up with TRBD2. Sequenced input: naive CD4+ T cells from blood. This clonotype was sampled from a young man in good health. The CDR3 DNA sequence: TGTGCCAGCAGCTTAGCGGCAGCGGGAGTGGGCCAAGAGACCCAGTACTTC. Protein product: CASSLAAAGVGQETQYF. The full variable domain, completed using reference TRBV11-2 and TRBJ2-5, is EAGVAQSPRYKIIEKRQSVAFWCNPISGHATLYWYQQILGQGPKLLIQFQNNGVVDDSQLPKDRFSAERLKGVDSTLKIQPAKLEDSAVYLCASSLAAAGVGQETQYFGPGTRLLVL.